This TCR beta chain was sequenced for a study of CD8+ T cells in alopecia areata. On the study more broadly: Twice daily, treated patients received 5 to 10 mg of oral tofacitinib.

The CDR3 is 15 residues long. V dropped 2 bases and J dropped 4 bases, with 13 bases sitting between them. The germline CDR1 and CDR2 sequences are KGHSH and LQKENI. Sequencing templates came from extracted RNA that was reverse transcribed into cDNA. Profiling relied on immunoSEQ multiplex PCR, and the TCRdb table lists in-frame clones only, not all of them. Of some 180,000 clones listed, around 63% are singletons. The receptor comes from a human donor with alopecia areata. This sequence joins TRBV18 and TRBJ2-3, with D possibly matching TRBD2 (5 bases). Sequencing was performed on CD4+ T cells sorted from blood, taken at week 0. In nucleotides, the CDR3 is TGTGCCAGCTCACCAGGGAGTTCTTCATCAGATACGCAGTATTTT. Amino acid sequence: CASSPGSSSSDTQYF.